This TCR beta chain was recorded in a study of blood T cell repertoires in COVID-19. For the study at large: From T cells, B-cell-depleted T cells, or PBMCs came the material, which was cDNA or gDNA.

Produced via immunoSEQ multiplex PCR; TCRdb's table is partial and in-frame only. Of 40,000 or so clones detected, about four fifths appear once; the ten largest clones hold less than 12%. The source material was peripheral blood. The source of this sequence is a man in his sixties in a cohort sampled during active COVID-19.

Here the CDR3 reads CASSQVSKAGATYEQYF. In nucleotides, the CDR3 is TGTGCCAGCAGCCAAGTTAGCAAGGCAGGGGCCACCTACGAGCAGTACTTC. The chain joins TRBV14 to TRBJ2-7; D perhaps matches TRBD1 (6 bases). Germline V gene lookup returns CDR1 SGHDN and CDR2 FVKESK. The CDR3 length is 17 residues. Trimming left V 1 base short and J 2 bases short, with 18 bases between.